The 18 T cell receptor beta chains presented below share a single source sample, sequenced in a study of blood T cells in healthy people across ages. With a J-beta primer mix and a sample-barcoded 5' primer, a second PCR ran roughly 6 to 11 cycles. One entry per CDR3 protein results from TCRdb running MiXCR on the 5' RACE reads. This table has about 780,000 distinct CDR3 sequences, 20% to 30% appearing once. The sample was also reused in another study, on T cells of mothers and their children.

The sequencing input was blood. These receptors originate from a boy aged 10-17 years in good health.

This clonotype was counted a few times. The rearrangement links TRBV5-1 to TRBJ2-4, with a tentative D call TRBD2 (5 bases). This CDR3 has 13 amino acids. Germline lookup yields CDR1 SGHRS and CDR2 YFSETQ. Trimming left V 4 bases short and J 5 bases short, with 10 bases between. The CDR3 DNA sequence: TGCGCCAGCAGCCTGGACGGGGAAAACATTCAGTACTTC. It yields the protein CASSLDGENIQYF.

This clonotype turned up a few times. V gene TRBV29-1 combines with J gene TRBJ1-1; a possible D gene is TRBD1 (6 bases). Trimming removed 4 bases at V and 11 bases at J, with 8 bases between. The CDR3 contains 9 residues. Per the germline V gene, CDR1 is SQVTM and CDR2 is ANQGSEA. In nucleotides, the CDR3 is TGCAGCGTTGCAGGGGAGGCTTTCTTT. It encodes CSVAGEAFF.

This clonotype was seen a few times. The chain links TRBV2 to TRBJ1-2; 7 nucleotides agree with TRBD1. This CDR3 comprises 14 residues. J gave up 1 base and V 5 bases, and 4 bases lay outside the gene matches. Germline V lookup: CDR1 SNHLY, CDR2 FYNNEI. The CDR3 here is CASSPGTVNYGYTF. CDR3 in DNA: TGTGCCAGCAGTCCAGGGACAGTTAACTATGGCTACACCTTC.

The genes are TRBV7-9 and TRBJ2-5; a possible D gene is TRBD1 (6 bases). Trimming stripped 1 base from V and 4 bases from J, with 10 bases between. Germline CDR1 is SEHNR and CDR2 is FQNEAQ (reference sequence). This CDR3 has 14 residues. The CDR3 here is CASSLVGTRETQYF. The CDR3 DNA reads TGTGCCAGCAGCTTAGTGGGGACACGAGAGACCCAGTACTTC.

The V call is TRBV10-3, the J call TRBJ1-5; D may be TRBD1 (5 bases). This CDR3 contains 15 residues. V was shortened by 4 bases and J by 2 bases, with 12 bases between the two germline ends. Germline V lookup: CDR1 ENHRY, CDR2 SYGVKD. The CDR3 region is CAISVKGVGNQPQHF. As DNA, the CDR3 is TGTGCCATCAGTGTGAAAGGGGTCGGCAATCAGCCCCAGCATTTT.

In this sample, this clonotype turned up a few times. The gene calls are TRBV6-5 and TRBJ2-2; the D is unclear. There are 12 residues in the CDR3. The ends were cut back, 7 bases at V and 4 bases at J, with 7 bases in the middle. Germline CDR1 is MNHEY and CDR2 is SVGAGI. The CDR3 reads CASTSTTGELFF. The DNA of the CDR3 is TGTGCCAGCACCTCCACCACCGGGGAGCTGTTTTTT.

The genes are TRBV7-8 and TRBJ2-1; no clear D. This CDR3 is built from 13 residues. Germline-derived CDR1 and CDR2 are SGHVS and FQNEAQ. Trimming shortened V by 1 base and J by 9 bases, and 10 bases separated the two germline ends. The chain's CDR3 is CASSLEAPGEQFF. The CDR3 DNA follows: TGTGCCAGCAGCTTAGAGGCCCCCGGTGAGCAGTTCTTC.

The chain carries TRBV6-1 and TRBJ2-7; 7 bases line up with TRBD1. The CDR3 extends over 15 amino acids. Germline CDR1 is MNHNS and CDR2 is SASEGT. V gave up 6 bases and J gave up 0 bases; unmatched junction bases: 8. The CDR3, as DNA: TGTGCCAGCAGAGAACAGACAGGGAGCTCCTACGAGCAGTACTTC. Protein sequence: CASREQTGSSYEQYF.

This clonotype turned up a few times. The rearrangement links TRBV25-1 to TRBJ2-2, with D possibly matching TRBD1 (5 bases). Germline V gives CDR1 MGHDK, CDR2 SYGVNS. This CDR3 region has 13 residues. Trimming stripped 7 bases from V and 5 bases from J, with 11 bases between. CDR3 sequence: CASTGWSTGELFF. The DNA of the CDR3 is TGTGCCAGCACAGGGTGGAGTACCGGGGAGCTGTTTTTT.

This chain connects TRBV12-3 or TRBV12-4 to TRBJ2-4; TRBD1 is a possible D gene (5 bases). This CDR3 is 15 amino acids long. V gave up 8 bases and J gave up 0 bases, with 14 bases separating them. DNA for the CDR3: TGTGCCAGCTCGACAGAAAGTGCAGCCAAAAACATTCAGTACTTC. This encodes CASSTESAAKNIQYF.

DNA of the CDR3: TGCGCCAGCATGGGGCGGGGGAAACAGTACTTC. It translates to CASMGRGKQYF. This chain links TRBV4-1 with TRBJ2-7; 7 bases fit TRBD2. Germline V CDR1 and CDR2: MGHRA, YSYEKL. V lost 7 bases and J lost 10; bases outside the gene matches: 7. CDR3 size: 11 residues.

This clonotype was picked up many times. At one end, the junction sequence differs from germline, possibly due to a read error. V is TRBV5-1 and J is TRBJ2-7; D ambiguous. The CDR3 covers 13 residues. The germline V gene has CDR1 SGHRS and CDR2 YFSETQ. The CDR3 region is CASSLVDSYEQYF. The CDR3 nucleotides are TGTGCCAGCAGCTTAGTCGATTCCTACGAGCAGTACTTC.

This chain connects TRBV20-1 to TRBJ2-7; 10 nucleotides match TRBD1. The junction had 8 bases not matched to a gene; V was cut back by 6 bases and J by 3 bases. The CDR3 spans 14 residues. Germline values: CDR1 DFQATT, CDR2 SNEGSKA (reference sequence). The CDR3 protein is CSAAGTGAHYEQYF. The CDR3 bases are TGCAGTGCGGCCGGGACAGGGGCCCACTACGAGCAGTACTTC.

The chain links TRBV6-2 or TRBV6-3 to TRBJ1-1; weak D call: TRBD1 (6 bases). Trimming cost V 2 bases and J 5 bases, with 12 bases left between them. Germline CDR1 is MNHEY and CDR2 is SVGEGT. The length of the CDR3 is 14 residues. The CDR3 spells CASSYVGGWTEAFF. CDR3 coding DNA: TGTGCCAGCAGTTACGTCGGGGGCTGGACTGAAGCTTTCTTT.

This clonotype was picked up a small number of times. The chain has TRBV2 and TRBJ2-5, with 7 bases aligning to TRBD1. CDR3 size: 13 residues. The junction had 3 bases not matched to a gene; V was cut back by 7 bases and J by 1 base. The germline V gene encodes CDR1 SNHLY and CDR2 FYNNEI. In DNA, the CDR3 is TGTGCCAGCAATACAGGGGTCCAAGAGACCCAGTACTTC. It yields the protein CASNTGVQETQYF.

A word on this clonotype: The junction departs from the called germline gene at one end, perhaps through a read error. The chain has TRBV7-2 and TRBJ2-3; a weak D match, TRBD2 (6 bases). Germline CDR1 is SGHTA and CDR2 is FQGNSA. The CDR3 length is 14 residues. The CDR3 DNA sequence: TGTGCCAGCGGCTTAGCGGCGGGCACAGATACGCAGTATTTT. It is translated as CASGLAAGTDTQYF.

There are a few counts of this clonotype. V usage is TRBV30 and J usage is TRBJ2-7; D not resolved. Trimming removed 1 base from V and 5 bases from J, with 12 bases in between. The CDR3 extends over 13 amino acids. The germline V gene has CDR1 GTSNPN and CDR2 SVGIG (reference sequence). The CDR3 region is CAWSGRSVNEQYF. The CDR3 DNA sequence: TGTGCCTGGAGTGGCCGGAGTGTAAACGAGCAGTACTTC.

This clonotype was seen at least ten times. This sequence joins TRBV29-1 and TRBJ2-5; 11 bases agree with TRBD2. The V and J ends lost 4 bases and 4 bases, in that order; junction bases with no gene match: 8. The germline V gene encodes CDR1 SQVTM and CDR2 ANQGSEA. CDR3 length: 15 amino acids. The chain's CDR3 is CSVGGTSGVGETQYF. The CDR3 DNA is TGCAGCGTTGGGGGGACTAGCGGTGTTGGAGAGACCCAGTACTTC.